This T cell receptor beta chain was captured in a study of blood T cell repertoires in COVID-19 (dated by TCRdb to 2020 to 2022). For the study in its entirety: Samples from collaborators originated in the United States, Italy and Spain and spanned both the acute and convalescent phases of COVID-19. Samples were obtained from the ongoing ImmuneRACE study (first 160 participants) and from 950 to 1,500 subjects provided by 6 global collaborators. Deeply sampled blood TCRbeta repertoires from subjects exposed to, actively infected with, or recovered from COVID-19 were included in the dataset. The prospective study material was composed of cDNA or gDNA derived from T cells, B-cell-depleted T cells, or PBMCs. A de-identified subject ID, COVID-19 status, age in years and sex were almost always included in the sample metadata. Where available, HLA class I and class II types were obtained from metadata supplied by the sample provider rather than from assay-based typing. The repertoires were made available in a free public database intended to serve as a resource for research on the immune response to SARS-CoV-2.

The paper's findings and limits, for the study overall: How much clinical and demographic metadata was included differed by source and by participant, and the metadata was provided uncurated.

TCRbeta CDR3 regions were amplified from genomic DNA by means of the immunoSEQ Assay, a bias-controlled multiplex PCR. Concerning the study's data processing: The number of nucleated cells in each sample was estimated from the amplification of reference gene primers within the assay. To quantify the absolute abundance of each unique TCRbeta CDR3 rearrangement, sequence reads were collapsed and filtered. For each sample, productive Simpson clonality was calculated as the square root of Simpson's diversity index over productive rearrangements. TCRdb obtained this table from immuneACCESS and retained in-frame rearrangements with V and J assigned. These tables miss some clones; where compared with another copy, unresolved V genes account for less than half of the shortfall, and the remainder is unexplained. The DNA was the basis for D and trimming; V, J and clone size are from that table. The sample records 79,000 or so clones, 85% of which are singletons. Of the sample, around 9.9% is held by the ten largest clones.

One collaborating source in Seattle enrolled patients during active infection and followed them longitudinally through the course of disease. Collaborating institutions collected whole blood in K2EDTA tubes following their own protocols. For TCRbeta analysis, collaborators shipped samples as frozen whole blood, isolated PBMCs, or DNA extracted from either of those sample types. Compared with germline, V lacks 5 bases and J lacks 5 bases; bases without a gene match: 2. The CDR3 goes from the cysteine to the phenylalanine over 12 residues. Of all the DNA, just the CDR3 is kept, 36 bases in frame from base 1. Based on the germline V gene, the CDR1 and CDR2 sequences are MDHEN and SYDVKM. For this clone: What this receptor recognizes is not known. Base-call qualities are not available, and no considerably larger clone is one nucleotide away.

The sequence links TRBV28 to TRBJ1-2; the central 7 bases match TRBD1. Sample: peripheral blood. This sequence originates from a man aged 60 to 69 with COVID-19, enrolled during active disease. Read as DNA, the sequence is TGTGCCAGCAGTAAGACAGGGTATGGCTACACCTTC. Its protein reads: CASSKTGYGYTF.